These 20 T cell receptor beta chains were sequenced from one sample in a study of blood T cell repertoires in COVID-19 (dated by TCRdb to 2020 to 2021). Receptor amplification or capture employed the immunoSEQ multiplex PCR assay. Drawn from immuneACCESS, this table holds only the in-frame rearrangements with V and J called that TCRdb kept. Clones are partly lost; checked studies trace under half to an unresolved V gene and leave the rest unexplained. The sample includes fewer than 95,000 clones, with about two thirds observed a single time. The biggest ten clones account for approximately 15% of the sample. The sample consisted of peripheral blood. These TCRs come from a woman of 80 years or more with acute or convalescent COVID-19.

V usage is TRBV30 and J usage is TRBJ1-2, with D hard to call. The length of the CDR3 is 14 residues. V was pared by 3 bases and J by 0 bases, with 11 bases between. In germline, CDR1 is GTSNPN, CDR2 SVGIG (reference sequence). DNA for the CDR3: TGTGCCTGGAGCGTTAAAAGAGCTAACTATGGCTACACCTTC. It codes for CAWSVKRANYGYTF.

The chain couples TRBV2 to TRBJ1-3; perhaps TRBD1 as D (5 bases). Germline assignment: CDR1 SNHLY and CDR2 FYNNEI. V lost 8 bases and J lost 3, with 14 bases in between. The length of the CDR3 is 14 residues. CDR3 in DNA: TGTGCCAGCTCTGACAGTTACCTTGGAAACACCATATATTTT. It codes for CASSDSYLGNTIYF.

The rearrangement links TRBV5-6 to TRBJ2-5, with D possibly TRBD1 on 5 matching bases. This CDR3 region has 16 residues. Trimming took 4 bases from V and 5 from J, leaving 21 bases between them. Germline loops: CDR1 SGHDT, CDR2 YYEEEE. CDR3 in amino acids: CASSSVQGATWETQYF. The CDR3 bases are TGTGCCAGCAGCAGCGTTCAGGGCGCCACTTGGGAGACCCAGTACTTC. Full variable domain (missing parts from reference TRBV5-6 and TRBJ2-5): DAGVTQSPTHLIKTRGQQVTLRCSPKSGHDTVSWYQQALGQGPQFIFQYYEEEERQRGNFPDRFSGHQFPNYSSELNVNALLLGDSALYLCASSSVQGATWETQYFGPGTRLLVL.

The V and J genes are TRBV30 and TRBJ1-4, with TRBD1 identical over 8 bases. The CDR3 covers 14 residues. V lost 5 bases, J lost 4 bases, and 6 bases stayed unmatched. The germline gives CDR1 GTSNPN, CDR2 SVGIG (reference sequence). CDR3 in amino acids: CAWGKGQDNEKLFF. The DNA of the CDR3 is TGTGCCTGGGGAAAGGGACAGGATAATGAAAAACTGTTTTTT.

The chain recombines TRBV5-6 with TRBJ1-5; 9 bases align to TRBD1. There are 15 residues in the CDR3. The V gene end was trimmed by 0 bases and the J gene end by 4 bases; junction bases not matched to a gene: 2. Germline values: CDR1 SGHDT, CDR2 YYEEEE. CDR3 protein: CASSLVQGANQPQHF. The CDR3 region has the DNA TGTGCCAGCAGCTTGGTACAGGGGGCAAATCAGCCCCAGCATTTT. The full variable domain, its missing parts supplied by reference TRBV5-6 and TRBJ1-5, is DAGVTQSPTHLIKTRGQQVTLRCSPKSGHDTVSWYQQALGQGPQFIFQYYEEEERQRGNFPDRFSGHQFPNYSSELNVNALLLGDSALYLCASSLVQGANQPQHFGDGTRLSIL.

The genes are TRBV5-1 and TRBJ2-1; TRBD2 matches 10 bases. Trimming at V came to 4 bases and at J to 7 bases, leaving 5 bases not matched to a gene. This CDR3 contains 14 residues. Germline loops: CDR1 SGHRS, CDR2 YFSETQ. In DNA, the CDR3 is TGCGCCAGCAGCCCCGGGACTAGCGCGAATGAGCAGTTCTTC. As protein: CASSPGTSANEQFF.

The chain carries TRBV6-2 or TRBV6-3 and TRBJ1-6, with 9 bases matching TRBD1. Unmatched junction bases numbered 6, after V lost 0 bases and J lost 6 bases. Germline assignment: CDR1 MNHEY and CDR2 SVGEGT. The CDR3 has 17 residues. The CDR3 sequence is CASSYSYRGRGNSPLHF. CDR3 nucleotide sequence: TGTGCCAGCAGTTACTCGTACAGGGGGCGCGGTAATTCACCCCTCCACTTT.

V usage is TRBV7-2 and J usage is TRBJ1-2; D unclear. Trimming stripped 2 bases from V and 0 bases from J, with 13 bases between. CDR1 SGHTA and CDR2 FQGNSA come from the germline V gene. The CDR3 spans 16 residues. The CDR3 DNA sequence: TGTGCCAGCAGCTTATGGTTACGGTCTACTAACTATGGCTACACCTTC. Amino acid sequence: CASSLWLRSTNYGYTF.

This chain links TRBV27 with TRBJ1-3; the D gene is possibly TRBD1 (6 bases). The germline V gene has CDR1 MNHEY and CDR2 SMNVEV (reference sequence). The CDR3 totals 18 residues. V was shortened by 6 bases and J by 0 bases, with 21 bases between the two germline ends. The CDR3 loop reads CASRPSGTRGYSGNTIYF. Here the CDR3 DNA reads TGTGCCAGCAGACCCTCCGGGACAAGGGGTTACTCTGGAAACACCATATATTTT.

The CDR3 DNA reads TGTGCCAGCAGCGTATCCCTCGTGGGGGGGCCTTCCGGGGAGCTGTTTTTT. Protein sequence: CASSVSLVGGPSGELFF. The V gene is TRBV9, the J gene TRBJ2-2, with D maybe TRBD2 (7 bases). In germline, CDR1 is SGDLS, CDR2 YYNGEE. The CDR3 covers 17 residues. V was clipped by 1 base and J by 6 bases, with 19 bases between them.

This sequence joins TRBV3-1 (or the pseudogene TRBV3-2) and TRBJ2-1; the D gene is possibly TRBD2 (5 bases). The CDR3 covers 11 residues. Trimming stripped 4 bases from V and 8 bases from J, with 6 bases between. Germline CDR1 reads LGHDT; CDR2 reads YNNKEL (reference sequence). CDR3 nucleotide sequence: TGTGCCAGCAGCCGGGGAGATGAGCAGTTCTTC. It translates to CASSRGDEQFF.

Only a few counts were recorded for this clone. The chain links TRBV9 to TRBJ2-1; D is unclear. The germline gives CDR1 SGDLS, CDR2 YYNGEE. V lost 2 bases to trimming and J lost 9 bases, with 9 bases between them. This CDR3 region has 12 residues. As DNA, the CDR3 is TGTGCCAGCAGCGTCGGCGGTAGTGAGCAGTTCTTC. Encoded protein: CASSVGGSEQFF. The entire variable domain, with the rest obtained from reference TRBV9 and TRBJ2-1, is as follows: DSGVTQTPKHLITATGQRVTLRCSPRSGDLSVYWYQQSLDQGLQFLIQYYNGEERAKGNILERFSAQQFPDLHSELNLSSLELGDSALYFCASSVGGSEQFFGPGTRLTVL.

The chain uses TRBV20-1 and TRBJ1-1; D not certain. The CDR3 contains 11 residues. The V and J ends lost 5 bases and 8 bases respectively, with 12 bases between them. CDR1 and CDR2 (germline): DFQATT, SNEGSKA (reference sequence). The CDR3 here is CSAFSTEEAFF. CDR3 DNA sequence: TGCAGTGCTTTCTCGACGGAGGAAGCTTTCTTT.

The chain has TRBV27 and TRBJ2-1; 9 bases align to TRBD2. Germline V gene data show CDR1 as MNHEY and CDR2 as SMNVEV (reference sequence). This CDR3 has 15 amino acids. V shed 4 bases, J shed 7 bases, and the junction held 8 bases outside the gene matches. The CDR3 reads CASSSVLAGLNEQFF. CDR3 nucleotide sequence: TGTGCCAGCAGTTCGGTTCTAGCGGGGCTTAATGAGCAGTTCTTC.

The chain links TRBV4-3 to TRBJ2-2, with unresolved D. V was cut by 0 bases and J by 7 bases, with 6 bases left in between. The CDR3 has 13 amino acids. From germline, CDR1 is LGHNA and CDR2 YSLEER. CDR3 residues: CASSQDSLGELFF. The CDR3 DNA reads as TGCGCCAGCAGCCAAGACAGTCTCGGGGAGCTGTTTTTT.

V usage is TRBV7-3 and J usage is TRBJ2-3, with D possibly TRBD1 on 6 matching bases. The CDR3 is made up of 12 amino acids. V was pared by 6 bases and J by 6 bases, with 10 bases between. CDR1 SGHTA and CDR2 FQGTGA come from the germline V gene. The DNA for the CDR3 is TGTGCCAGCAGTCCAAGGGGGGATACGCAGTATTTT. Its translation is CASSPRGDTQYF.

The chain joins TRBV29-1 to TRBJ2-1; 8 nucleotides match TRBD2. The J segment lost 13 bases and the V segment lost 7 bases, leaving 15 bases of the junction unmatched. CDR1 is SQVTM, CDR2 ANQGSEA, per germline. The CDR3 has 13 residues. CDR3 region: CSGGGSGAANQFF. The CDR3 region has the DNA TGCAGCGGTGGGGGTAGCGGGGCGGCGAACCAGTTCTTC.

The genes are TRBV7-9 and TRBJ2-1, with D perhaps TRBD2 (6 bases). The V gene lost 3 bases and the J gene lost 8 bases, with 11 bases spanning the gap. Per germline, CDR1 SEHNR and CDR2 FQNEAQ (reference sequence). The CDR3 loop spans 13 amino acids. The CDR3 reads CASSFGGLDEQFF. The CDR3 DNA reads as TGTGCCAGCAGCTTTGGGGGACTGGATGAGCAGTTCTTC.

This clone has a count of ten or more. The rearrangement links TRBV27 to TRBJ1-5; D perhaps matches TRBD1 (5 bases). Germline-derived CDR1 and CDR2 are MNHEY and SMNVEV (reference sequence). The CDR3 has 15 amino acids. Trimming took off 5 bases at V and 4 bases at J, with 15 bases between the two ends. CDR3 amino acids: CASSRVGGTNQPQHF. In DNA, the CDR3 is TGTGCCAGCAGTCGGGTGGGGGGTACGAATCAGCCCCAGCATTTT.

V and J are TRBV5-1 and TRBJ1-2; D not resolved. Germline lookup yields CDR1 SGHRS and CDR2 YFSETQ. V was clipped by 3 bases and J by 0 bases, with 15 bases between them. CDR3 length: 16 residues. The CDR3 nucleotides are TGCGCCAGCAGCTATAAGAGACTCCAGACTAACTATGGCTACACCTTC. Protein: CASSYKRLQTNYGYTF.